Below, 30 T cell receptor beta chains from the same sample are listed, as sequenced in a study of blood T cell repertoires in COVID-19 (TCRdb year 2020). The library was prepared using the immunoSEQ multiplex PCR assay. Sourced from immuneACCESS, this table was stored by TCRdb with only in-frame sequences that have V and J called. A share of the clones is absent; for the studies checked, an unresolved V gene accounts for under half, and the remainder has no known explanation. This sample holds some 100,000 clones; 65% to 90% were observed only once. The ten most abundant clones make up roughly 2.6% of the sample. The sequenced sample consisted of PBMCs or T cells enriched from blood (not recorded which). These receptors were collected from a woman aged 45 to 65 who had recovered from COVID-19.

The rearrangement links TRBV18 to TRBJ2-5, with a weak D call TRBD1 (5 bases). Trimming pared 4 bases from V and 3 bases from J, leaving 15 bases between. CDR1 and CDR2 from the germline V gene are KGHSH and LQKENI. The CDR3 spans 15 residues. The DNA of the CDR3 is TGTGCCAGCTCACTATATTCAGGGCCCGAAGAGACCCAGTACTTC. Protein sequence: CASSLYSGPEETQYF.

This chain joins TRBV5-1 and TRBJ2-7; 8 bases line up with TRBD1. This CDR3 spans 15 amino acids. J was trimmed by 3 bases and V by 1 base; bases with no gene match: 6. From germline, CDR1 is SGHRS and CDR2 YFSETQ. CDR3 region: CASSLTGGINYEQYF. DNA for the CDR3: TGCGCCAGCAGCTTGACAGGGGGAATCAACTACGAGCAGTACTTC.

The chain uses TRBV9 and TRBJ2-1, with a tentative D call TRBD2 (5 bases). Germline values: CDR1 SGDLS, CDR2 YYNGEE. The CDR3 is 15 residues long. Trimming removed 3 bases at V and 2 bases at J, with 12 bases between. The CDR3 bases are TGTGCCAGCAGCGCCCGCGCCGGGACCTACAATGAGCAGTTCTTC. Amino acid sequence: CASSARAGTYNEQFF.

The chain recombines TRBV21-1 with TRBJ2-3; the D segment call TRBD2 is taken from the table without a DNA check. TRBV21-1 counts as a pseudogene. This CDR3 spans 16 amino acids. CDR3 sequence (DNA): TGTGCCAGCAGCAAATCGTCTAGCGGAATAACAGATACGCAGTATTTT. It codes for CASSKSSSGITDTQYF.

CDR3 loop: CAISESGGGPYNEQFF. Here the CDR3 DNA reads TGTGCCATCAGTGAGTCTGGCGGGGGCCCCTACAATGAGCAGTTCTTC. The gene calls are TRBV10-3 and TRBJ2-1; a weak D match, TRBD2 (7 bases). CDR3 length equals 16 residues. Germline-derived CDR1 and CDR2 are ENHRY and SYGVKD. Trimming removed 0 bases from V and 2 bases from J, with 11 bases in between.

The genes are TRBV7-2 and TRBJ1-1, with D unclear. The V gene's germline CDR1 is SGHTA and CDR2 FQGNSA. This CDR3 contains 14 residues. Trimming removed 2 bases from V and 1 base from J, with 8 bases in between. This CDR3 reads CASSLWRGNTEAFF. CDR3 DNA: TGTGCCAGCAGCTTATGGCGGGGGAACACTGAAGCTTTCTTT.

The chain carries TRBV27 and TRBJ1-2; D call uncertain. The CDR3 covers 14 residues. The V gene lost 2 bases and the J gene lost 1 base, with 8 bases spanning the gap. Germline loops: CDR1 MNHEY, CDR2 SMNVEV (reference sequence). The CDR3 reads CASSLARFNYGYTF. For the CDR3, the DNA is TGTGCCAGCAGTTTAGCCAGATTTAACTATGGCTACACCTTC.

This clone counts as medium-sized. V and J are TRBV11-3 and TRBJ2-1; D is unresolved. Germline-derived CDR1 and CDR2 are SGHNT and YENEEA. This CDR3 spans 13 amino acids. Between the trimmed V and J ends, which lost 2 bases and 3 bases, there was a span of 5 bases. The CDR3 reads CASSLNGYNEQFF. CDR3 nucleotides: TGTGCCAGCAGCTTAAACGGCTACAATGAGCAGTTCTTC.

This rearrangement joins TRBV5-1 to TRBJ2-3; 7 nucleotides align to TRBD1. This CDR3 has 14 amino acids. Germline CDR1 reads SGHRS; CDR2 reads YFSETQ. With 0 bases clipped from V and 5 bases from J, the junction kept 3 bases outside the gene matches. The chain's CDR3 is CASSLGQGEDTQYF. CDR3 nucleotides: TGCGCCAGCAGCTTGGGCCAGGGGGAAGATACGCAGTATTTT.

The table lists this clone with a count of one. The V and J genes are TRBV9 and TRBJ1-5, with a possible D match to TRBD1 (6 bases). Germline-derived CDR1 and CDR2 are SGDLS and YYNGEE. The V end lost 4 bases, the J end lost 1 base, and 12 bases lay between the germline ends. The CDR3 loop spans 15 amino acids. DNA for the CDR3: TGTGCCAGCAGCCCAGGGGACGCCAGCAATCAGCCCCAGCATTTT. Translating it yields CASSPGDASNQPQHF. The variable domain in full, with the rest retrieved from reference TRBV9 and TRBJ1-5, is DSGVTQTPKHLITATGQRVTLRCSPRSGDLSVYWYQQSLDQGLQFLIQYYNGEERAKGNILERFSAQQFPDLHSELNLSSLELGDSALYFCASSPGDASNQPQHFGDGTRLSIL.

Here the CDR3 reads CAWSGTGSIQYF. The CDR3 nucleotides read TGTGCCTGGAGTGGAACGGGTTCTATTCAGTACTTC. V and J are TRBV30 and TRBJ2-4, with unresolved D. V lost 1 base, J lost 10 bases, and 11 bases lay in between. CDR3 length: 12 amino acids. From germline, CDR1 is GTSNPN and CDR2 SVGIG (reference sequence).

The gene calls are TRBV28 and TRBJ1-1, with TRBD1 matching 7 bases. Losses at the gene ends were 6 bases for V and 9 bases for J; bases not matched to a gene: 13. CDR1 is MDHEN, CDR2 SYDVKM, per germline. The length of the CDR3 is 14 residues. CDR3 in amino acids: CASSPPRSTGKAFF. CDR3 sequence (DNA): TGTGCCAGCAGCCCCCCCCGCTCGACAGGGAAAGCTTTCTTT. Using reference TRBV28 and TRBJ1-1 for the parts outside the CDR3, the full variable domain is DVKVTQSSRYLVKRTGEKVFLECVQDMDHENMFWYRQDPGLGLRLIYFSYDVKMKEKGDIPEGYSVSREKKERFSLILESASTNQTSMYLCASSPPRSTGKAFFGQGTRLTVV.

V and J are TRBV30 and TRBJ1-4, with a tentative D call TRBD1 (6 bases). CDR3 length: 14 residues. Germline V gene data show CDR1 as GTSNPN and CDR2 as SVGIG (reference sequence). Trimming left V 1 base short and J 3 bases short, with 9 bases between. The CDR3 loop reads CAWSGDISNEKLFF. CDR3 coding DNA: TGTGCCTGGAGTGGGGACATATCTAATGAAAAACTGTTTTTT.

The chain couples TRBV28 to TRBJ2-3, with TRBD2 matching over 14 bases. Germline CDR1 MDHEN, CDR2 SYDVKM. This CDR3 has 18 amino acids. J was trimmed by 4 bases and V by 5 bases; bases with no gene match: 11. CDR3 in amino acids: CASSPLTSGRAGADTQYF. The CDR3 DNA reads TGTGCCAGCAGTCCTCTGACTAGCGGGAGGGCCGGCGCAGATACGCAGTATTTT.

The chain uses TRBV13 and TRBJ2-7; D unclear. CDR1 and CDR2 from the germline V gene are PRHDT and FYEKMQ (reference sequence). V was pared by 2 bases and J by 5 bases, with 7 bases between. The CDR3 totals 12 residues. CDR3: CASSLLSDEQYF. CDR3 DNA sequence: TGTGCCAGCAGCTTACTGAGCGACGAGCAGTACTTC. The full variable domain, its missing parts supplied by reference TRBV13 and TRBJ2-7, is AAGVIQSPRHLIKEKRETATLKCYPIPRHDTVYWYQQGPGQDPQFLISFYEKMQSDKGSIPDRFSAQQFSDYHSELNMSSLELGDSALYFCASSLLSDEQYFGPGTRLTVT.

This chain uses TRBV7-9 with TRBJ2-2; TRBD1 might be the D (5 bases). This CDR3 has 14 residues. CDR1 is SEHNR and CDR2 is FQNEAQ in the germline V gene (reference sequence). V was cut by 5 bases and J by 6 bases, with 13 bases left in between. The CDR3 protein is CASSPRTFSGELFF. Written as DNA, the CDR3 is TGTGCCAGCAGCCCCCGGACATTTTCCGGGGAGCTGTTTTTT.

The chain employs TRBV10-3 and TRBJ2-5, with a possible D match to TRBD1 (6 bases). The CDR3 totals 13 residues. The V gene's germline CDR1 is ENHRY and CDR2 SYGVKD. V lost 3 bases, J lost 5 bases, and 10 bases lay in between. CDR3 nucleotide sequence: TGTGCCATCAGTGATGGGGGCTGGGAGACCCAGTACTTC. Amino acids: CAISDGGWETQYF.

Only one count was recorded for this clone. The V gene is TRBV4-2, the J gene TRBJ1-6; D is perhaps TRBD1 (6 bases). Between the trimmed V and J ends, which lost 2 bases and 5 bases, there was a span of 10 bases. Germline CDR1 reads LGHNA; CDR2 reads YNFKEQ. The CDR3 totals 15 residues. The CDR3 spells CASSQPGQNNSPLHF. The CDR3 nucleotides are TGTGCCAGCAGCCAACCGGGACAAAATAATTCACCCCTCCACTTT.

This clone has only a few counts. The rearrangement joins TRBV28 to TRBJ1-2, with 8 bases lining up with TRBD1. CDR1 is MDHEN and CDR2 is SYDVKM in the germline V gene. The CDR3 is made up of 14 amino acids. The J segment lost 4 bases and the V segment lost 3 bases, leaving 4 bases of the junction unmatched. The CDR3 region has the DNA TGTGCCAGCAGTTTCTGGACAGGGACCTATGGCTACACCTTC. Translating it yields CASSFWTGTYGYTF.

The chain has TRBV2 and TRBJ1-5; no reliable D call. Germline-derived CDR1 and CDR2 are SNHLY and FYNNEI. There are 13 residues in the CDR3. Between the trimmed V and J ends, which lost 6 bases and 6 bases, there was a span of 12 bases. CDR3 coding DNA: TGTGCCAGCAGAGATCAGGCGGGTCAGCCCCAGCATTTT. Residues: CASRDQAGQPQHF.

The chain recombines TRBV15 with TRBJ2-1, with TRBD2 identical over 7 bases. This CDR3 has 16 amino acids. Trimming cost V 1 base and J 1 base; bases outside gene matches: 4. Per germline, CDR1 LNHNV and CDR2 YYDKDF (reference sequence). The CDR3 here is CATSRGLAQSYNEQFF. In DNA, the CDR3 is TGTGCCACCAGCAGAGGACTAGCCCAGTCCTACAATGAGCAGTTCTTC.

This chain links TRBV21-1 with TRBJ1-2. TRBV21-1 is annotated as a pseudogene. This CDR3 region has 15 residues. The CDR3 reads CASSDPPRANYGYTF. CDR3 bases: TGTGCCAGCAGCGACCCTCCGAGGGCTAACTATGGCTACACCTTC.

This clone has more than one count but fewer than ten. The chain employs TRBV3-1 (or the pseudogene TRBV3-2) and TRBJ2-2, with a possible D match to TRBD2 (6 bases). The germline gives CDR1 LGHDT, CDR2 YNNKEL (reference sequence). The CDR3 totals 15 residues. V lost 2 bases, J lost 6 bases, and 13 bases lay in between. This CDR3 is CASSQTRQRAGELFF. CDR3 DNA sequence: TGTGCCAGCAGCCAAACGCGACAGCGGGCCGGGGAGCTGTTTTTT.

V is TRBV3-1 (or the pseudogene TRBV3-2) and J is TRBJ1-6; tentatively, D is TRBD1 (6 bases). The CDR3 loop spans 15 amino acids. Trimming took off 4 bases at V and 0 bases at J, with 7 bases between the two ends. CDR1 is LGHDT and CDR2 is YNNKEL in the germline V gene (reference sequence). The CDR3 loop is CASSRDNSYNSPLHF. CDR3 nucleotides: TGTGCCAGCAGCCGGGACAACTCCTATAATTCACCCCTCCACTTT.

The V gene is TRBV10-2, the J gene TRBJ2-1, with D unclear. Germline lookup yields CDR1 WSHSY and CDR2 SAAADI. With 5 bases removed from V and 7 bases from J, the gap between germline ends came to 18 bases. The CDR3 totals 15 residues. The CDR3: CASSPQANFVNEQFF. DNA of the CDR3: TGCGCCAGCAGTCCCCAGGCTAACTTTGTGAATGAGCAGTTCTTC.

This clone was detected once. The J gene is TRBJ2-1, the V gene TRBV19, with D maybe TRBD2 (6 bases). This CDR3 has 13 amino acids. The V end lost 10 bases, the J end lost 5 bases, and 15 bases lay between the germline ends. Germline loops: CDR1 LNHDA, CDR2 SQIVND (reference sequence). CDR3 region: CATHFGGNNEQFF. The CDR3 DNA reads TGTGCCACCCATTTCGGGGGTAACAATGAGCAGTTCTTC.

The chain has TRBV28 and TRBJ2-7; 9 nucleotides agree with TRBD1. CDR3 length equals 13 residues. Germline V lookup: CDR1 MDHEN, CDR2 SYDVKM. The J segment lost 6 bases and the V segment lost 8 bases, leaving 8 bases of the junction unmatched. This CDR3 reads CASENRGPGEQYF. The CDR3 nucleotides are TGTGCCAGCGAAAACAGGGGGCCTGGCGAGCAGTACTTC.

The rearrangement links TRBV28 to TRBJ2-7, with 9 bases fitting TRBD2. J lost 4 bases, V lost 3 bases, and 4 bases had no gene match. Germline V CDR1 and CDR2: MDHEN, SYDVKM. The CDR3 has 14 amino acids. CDR3 amino acids: CASSFPSGIYEQYF. The CDR3 region has the DNA TGTGCCAGCAGTTTTCCTAGCGGGATATACGAGCAGTACTTC.

The chain recombines TRBV4-2 with TRBJ2-5; 12 bases fit TRBD2. Germline assignment: CDR1 LGHNA and CDR2 YNFKEQ. There are 15 residues in the CDR3. V dropped 4 bases and J dropped 2; count of bases not matched to a gene: 2. This CDR3 reads CASSPLAGGQETQYF. Here the CDR3 DNA reads TGTGCCAGCAGCCCGCTAGCGGGAGGGCAAGAGACCCAGTACTTC.

This chain links TRBV5-1 with TRBJ2-5; 7 bases are shared with TRBD2. J was trimmed by 3 bases and V by 4 bases; bases with no gene match: 9. CDR1 SGHRS and CDR2 YFSETQ come from the germline V gene. CDR3 length: 15 amino acids. The CDR3 sequence: CASSTGAGLEETQYF. DNA of the CDR3: TGCGCCAGCAGCACGGGAGCGGGATTGGAAGAGACCCAGTACTTC. The full variable domain, completed using reference TRBV5-1 and TRBJ2-5, is KAGVTQTPRYLIKTRGQQVTLSCSPISGHRSVSWYQQTPGQGLQFLFEYFSETQRNKGNFPGRFSGRQFSNSRSEMNVSTLELGDSALYLCASSTGAGLEETQYFGPGTRLLVL.